One sample yielded the 28 T cell receptor beta chains listed below, sequenced in a study of T cell changes during pregnancy in multiple sclerosis. Repertoires were generated with immunoSEQ multiplex PCR, while TCRdb's copy carries only in-frame clones and drops some. The sample consists of 45,000 to 60,000 clones, over 85% of them appearing once. The source material was CD8+ T cells from peripheral blood mononuclear cells, sampled before pregnancy. These receptors came from a female donor with multiple sclerosis, enrolled in a pregnancy study.

The chain carries TRBV18 and TRBJ2-2; 8 bases match TRBD2. Losses at the gene ends were 6 bases for V and 6 bases for J; bases not matched to a gene: 6. CDR3 length equals 14 residues. Germline V gene sequence: CDR1 KGHSH, CDR2 LQKENI. Here the CDR3 reads CASSGGGHSGELFF. The CDR3 nucleotides are TGTGCCAGCTCCGGGGGGGGGCACTCCGGGGAGCTGTTTTTT.

The gene calls are TRBV7-6 and TRBJ1-1; D gene ambiguous. The CDR3 contains 13 residues. The V end was cut by 2 bases, the J end by 3 bases, with 7 bases between. CDR1 is SGHVS, CDR2 FNYEAQ, per germline. DNA for the CDR3: TGTGCCAGCAGCTTATACGGGGACACTGAAGCTTTCTTT. Amino acids: CASSLYGDTEAFF.

The chain is built from TRBV5-5 and TRBJ1-2, with D unclear. The V end lost 2 bases, the J end lost 2 bases, and 13 bases lay between the germline ends. The CDR3 runs to 15 residues. The germline CDR1 and CDR2 sequences are SGHKS and YYEKEE (reference sequence). The CDR3 DNA reads TGTGCCAGCAGCTTATCTTGGCAGTGGAACTATGGCTACACCTTC. Amino acids: CASSLSWQWNYGYTF. Complete variable domain (other parts from reference TRBV5-5 and TRBJ1-2): DAGVTQSPTHLIKTRGQQVTLRCSPISGHKSVSWYQQVLGQGPQFIFQYYEKEERGRGNFPDRFSARQFPNYSSELNVNALLLGDSALYLCASSLSWQWNYGYTFGSGTRLTVV.

CDR3 in amino acids: CASSDLHYGYTF. For the CDR3, the DNA is TGTGCCAGCAGTGATCTTCACTATGGCTACACCTTC. The chain combines TRBV25-1 with TRBJ1-2; D ambiguous. V lost 3 bases and J 3 bases, leaving 5 bases between the germline ends. Per germline, CDR1 MGHDK and CDR2 SYGVNS. There are 12 residues in the CDR3.

V is TRBV7-6 and J is TRBJ1-2, with TRBD1 as a possible D gene (6 bases). CDR1 and CDR2 (germline): SGHVS, FNYEAQ. V was clipped by 5 bases and J by 0 bases, with 7 bases between them. This CDR3 spans 13 amino acids. CDR3 sequence reads: CASSEGANYGYTF. In nucleotides, the CDR3 is TGTGCCAGCAGCGAGGGGGCTAACTATGGCTACACCTTC. The full variable domain, its missing parts supplied by reference TRBV7-6 and TRBJ1-2, is GAGVSQSPRYKVTKRGQDVALRCDPISGHVSLYWYRQALGQGPEFLTYFNYEAQQDKSGLPNDRFSAERPEGSISTLTIQRTEQRDSAMYRCASSEGANYGYTFGSGTRLTVV.

This clone was counted only a few times. Written as DNA, the CDR3 is TGTGCCAGCAAGCCCGACGGTGAGGGCACTGAAGCTTTCTTT. This encodes CASKPDGEGTEAFF. The V and J genes are TRBV6-4 and TRBJ1-1; D unresolved. Trimming stripped 7 bases from V and 4 bases from J, with 16 bases between. Germline V CDR1 and CDR2: MRHNA, SNTAGT. This CDR3 has 14 residues.

The chain carries TRBV7-9 and TRBJ1-2; D is unresolved. Germline values: CDR1 SEHNR, CDR2 FQNEAQ (reference sequence). The CDR3 spans 15 residues. V lost 1 base and J lost 0, with 9 bases in between. The CDR3 loop reads CASSLGAQPNYGYTF. The CDR3 coding sequence is TGTGCCAGCAGCTTAGGGGCACAACCTAACTATGGCTACACCTTC.

This rearrangement joins TRBV19 to TRBJ1-1, with 7 bases that match TRBD1. V trimming: 3 bases; J trimming: 3 bases; junction bases outside the gene matches: 13. In germline, CDR1 is LNHDA, CDR2 SQIVND (reference sequence). The length of the CDR3 is 17 residues. CDR3 in DNA: TGTGCCAGTAGTATTGACAGGGACGCAAGGGGTTACACTGAAGCTTTCTTT. Encoded protein: CASSIDRDARGYTEAFF.

The chain combines TRBV19 with TRBJ1-2; 7 positions match TRBD1. This CDR3 contains 15 residues. V lost 5 bases and J lost 7; bases outside the gene matches: 13. CDR1 LNHDA and CDR2 SQIVND come from the germline V gene (reference sequence). The CDR3 DNA reads TGTGCCAGTAGTTCAATCACCGGGACAGACCTTGGCTACACCTTC. Protein sequence: CASSSITGTDLGYTF.

The V gene is TRBV9, the J gene TRBJ2-2; TRBD2 matches 8 bases. V shed 0 bases, J shed 9 bases, and the junction held 4 bases outside the gene matches. The CDR3 loop spans 14 amino acids. Germline V gene lookup returns CDR1 SGDLS and CDR2 YYNGEE. CDR3 residues: CASSVDGGARELFF. The CDR3 nucleotides are TGTGCCAGCAGCGTAGACGGGGGGGCCCGGGAGCTGTTTTTT.

In its sample, this clone was seen once. This chain links TRBV9 with TRBJ2-7, with 9 bases aligning to TRBD2. Germline values: CDR1 SGDLS, CDR2 YYNGEE. V was clipped by 3 bases and J by 3 bases; unmatched bases: 1. The CDR3 runs 13 residues. CDR3: CASSGGGGYEQYF. The CDR3 DNA sequence: TGTGCCAGCAGCGGCGGGGGGGGCTACGAGCAGTACTTC.

The rearrangement uses TRBV19 and TRBJ1-5; 7 bases match TRBD1. Germline CDR1 LNHDA, CDR2 SQIVND (reference sequence). Trimming removed 4 bases from V and 8 bases from J; junction bases left unmatched: 14. The CDR3 length is 16 residues. The CDR3 loop reads CASSRGGRRGRKPQHF. The DNA of the CDR3 is TGTGCCAGTAGTAGAGGAGGAAGGAGGGGGCGCAAGCCCCAGCATTTT.

The chain carries TRBV6-6 and TRBJ1-1; TRBD1 is a possible D gene (5 bases). Germline V CDR1 and CDR2: MNHNY, SVGAGI (reference sequence). V lost 6 bases and J 3 bases, leaving 14 bases between the germline ends. The CDR3 has 14 amino acids. CDR3 region: CASSIPGVYTEAFF. As DNA, the CDR3 is TGTGCCAGCAGCATCCCGGGGGTCTACACTGAAGCTTTCTTT.

This clone was observed once. This rearrangement joins TRBV15 to TRBJ2-3, with TRBD2 matching 8 bases. The V and J ends lost 5 bases and 2 bases, in that order; junction bases with no gene match: 3. The length of the CDR3 is 14 residues. CDR1 LNHNV and CDR2 YYDKDF come from the germline V gene (reference sequence). CDR3 in DNA: TGTGCCACCAGCGGGACTAGACTCACAGATACGCAGTATTTT. Its translation is CATSGTRLTDTQYF.

This rearrangement joins TRBV14 to TRBJ1-6; 9 positions agree with TRBD1. The germline V gene has CDR1 SGHDN and CDR2 FVKESK. With 6 bases clipped from V and 10 bases from J, the junction kept 4 bases outside the gene matches. This CDR3 comprises 13 residues. CDR3 loop: CASRTGGRSPLHF. CDR3 sequence (DNA): TGTGCCAGCAGAACAGGGGGCCGATCACCCCTCCACTTT.

This chain links TRBV4-3 with TRBJ1-1; TRBD1 matches 8 bases. The CDR3 runs 15 residues. Germline trimming cut 3 bases from V and 1 base from J; bases unmatched to any gene: 4. From germline, CDR1 is LGHNA and CDR2 YSLEER. The CDR3 loop reads CASSQGQDRNTEAFF. CDR3 DNA: TGCGCCAGCAGCCAGGGACAGGACAGGAACACTGAAGCTTTCTTT.

The V and J genes are TRBV9 and TRBJ1-5, with a tentative D call TRBD1 (6 bases). Trimming took 3 bases from V and 10 from J, leaving 11 bases between them. The CDR3 loop spans 12 amino acids. Germline CDR1 reads SGDLS; CDR2 reads YYNGEE. The CDR3 DNA follows: TGTGCCAGCAGCGCAGGGGAGGGACCCCAGCATTTT. It yields the protein CASSAGEGPQHF.

The chain combines TRBV7-2 with TRBJ2-1; weak D call: TRBD2 (6 bases). The V end lost 5 bases, the J end lost 7 bases, and 12 bases lay between the germline ends. Germline loops: CDR1 SGHTA, CDR2 FQGNSA. The CDR3 sequence is 13 residues long. The CDR3 reads CASSPGLLNEQFF. The CDR3 DNA sequence: TGTGCCAGCAGCCCGGGACTGCTAAATGAGCAGTTCTTC.

The V and J genes are TRBV9 and TRBJ2-5; 10 bases are a match to TRBD2. Unmatched junction bases numbered 7, after V lost 0 bases and J lost 5 bases. The CDR3 totals 16 residues. Germline assignment: CDR1 SGDLS and CDR2 YYNGEE. CDR3: CASSVESGGAQETQYF. CDR3 DNA: TGTGCCAGCAGCGTAGAGAGCGGGGGGGCCCAGGAGACCCAGTACTTC. The full variable domain, in which reference TRBV9 and TRBJ2-5 provide the parts outside the CDR3, is DSGVTQTPKHLITATGQRVTLRCSPRSGDLSVYWYQQSLDQGLQFLIQYYNGEERAKGNILERFSAQQFPDLHSELNLSSLELGDSALYFCASSVESGGAQETQYFGPGTRLLVL.

V usage is TRBV2 and J usage is TRBJ1-6; D is ambiguous. The germline V gene has CDR1 SNHLY and CDR2 FYNNEI. The CDR3 sequence is 15 residues long. Trimming took off 7 bases at V and 13 bases at J, with 23 bases between the two ends. The CDR3 DNA is TGTGCCAGCAATTCCCCCGAGGAGGAAGGGTCCCCCCTCCACTTT. Protein: CASNSPEEEGSPLHF.

The CDR3 DNA sequence: TGTGCCAGCAGCCCTACCCGCGGTAGCGGATACGAGCAGTACTTC. Translating it yields CASSPTRGSGYEQYF. V is TRBV27 and J is TRBJ2-7, with D possibly TRBD2 on 6 matching bases. The CDR3 extends over 15 amino acids. The V and J ends lost 6 bases and 4 bases respectively, with 19 bases between them. Per the germline V gene, CDR1 is MNHEY and CDR2 is SMNVEV (reference sequence).

V is TRBV6-1 and J is TRBJ1-1, with TRBD1 identical over 8 bases. J gave up 7 bases and V 2 bases, and 6 bases lay outside the gene matches. CDR1 and CDR2 (germline): MNHNS, SASEGT. This CDR3 spans 14 amino acids. The CDR3 here is CASSELGGTGEAFF. CDR3 coding DNA: TGTGCCAGCAGTGAATTGGGGGGGACAGGTGAAGCTTTCTTT.

This chain's CDR3 is CASTADINTGELFF. DNA of the CDR3: TGTGCCAGCACCGCGGACATTAACACCGGGGAGCTGTTTTTT. The chain combines TRBV6-1 with TRBJ2-2, with D tentatively TRBD1 (5 bases). CDR3 length: 14 residues. Trimming stripped 7 bases from V and 2 bases from J, with 11 bases between. Germline V lookup: CDR1 MNHNS, CDR2 SASEGT.

The J gene is TRBJ2-2, the V gene TRBV29-1; 7 positions match TRBD2. V lost 1 base and J lost 5; bases outside the gene matches: 4. The germline gives CDR1 SQVTM, CDR2 ANQGSEA. The CDR3 length is 14 residues. CDR3 in amino acids: CSVEGTSPTGELFF. DNA for the CDR3: TGCAGCGTTGAAGGGACTAGTCCTACCGGGGAGCTGTTTTTT.

The rearrangement links TRBV4-3 to TRBJ2-7; TRBD2 agrees at 7 bases. CDR1 is LGHNA, CDR2 YSLEER, per germline. With 4 bases clipped from V and 0 bases from J, the junction kept 6 bases outside the gene matches. The CDR3 runs 15 residues. Here the CDR3 reads CASSLLSGASYEQYF. CDR3 sequence (DNA): TGCGCCAGCAGCCTCTTAAGCGGGGCCTCCTACGAGCAGTACTTC.

The chain couples TRBV11-1 to TRBJ1-1; 12 bases are a match to TRBD1. This CDR3 spans 17 amino acids. The trim removed 6 bases at V and 4 bases at J, leaving 12 bases unmatched. CDR1 and CDR2 (germline): SGHAT, FQDESV (reference sequence). CDR3 sequence reads: CASRTGTGGNWVTEAFF. CDR3 bases: TGTGCCAGCAGGACGGGGACAGGGGGCAATTGGGTCACTGAAGCTTTCTTT.

This clone was seen only a few times. The rearrangement joins TRBV9 to TRBJ1-5; 7 nucleotides line up with TRBD1. CDR3 length: 14 residues. CDR1 is SGDLS and CDR2 is YYNGEE in the germline V gene. Germline trimming cut 3 bases from V and 2 bases from J; bases unmatched to any gene: 2. CDR3 sequence: CASSGDRGNQPQHF. The DNA of the CDR3 is TGTGCCAGCAGCGGAGACAGGGGCAATCAGCCCCAGCATTTT.

This clone was seen once. The rearrangement joins TRBV7-3 to TRBJ2-7; D unresolved. Per germline, CDR1 SGHTA and CDR2 FQGTGA. The germline V and J ends were trimmed by 0 bases and 5 bases, with 11 bases remaining between them. This CDR3 has 14 amino acids. CDR3 in amino acids: CASSLTERTHEQYF. Written as DNA, the CDR3 is TGTGCCAGCAGCTTAACTGAGCGTACTCACGAGCAGTACTTC.